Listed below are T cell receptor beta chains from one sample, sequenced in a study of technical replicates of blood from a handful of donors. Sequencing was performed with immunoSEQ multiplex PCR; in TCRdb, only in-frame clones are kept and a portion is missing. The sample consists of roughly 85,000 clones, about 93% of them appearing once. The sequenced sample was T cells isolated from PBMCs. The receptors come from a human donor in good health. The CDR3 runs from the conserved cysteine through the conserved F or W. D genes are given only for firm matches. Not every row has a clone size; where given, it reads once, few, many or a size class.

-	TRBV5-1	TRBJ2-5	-	CASSLAGQNQETQYF	TGCGCCAGCAGCTTGGCCGGACAGAACCAAGAGACCCAGTACTTC
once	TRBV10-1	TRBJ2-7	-	CASSDRGCYEQYF	TGCGCCAGCAGTGACAGGGGTTGCTACGAGCAGTACTTC
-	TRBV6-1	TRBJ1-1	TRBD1	CATRKTGTGVGAFF	TGTGCCACCAGAAAAACCGGGACAGGGGTCGGAGCTTTCTTT
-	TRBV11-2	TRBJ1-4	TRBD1	CASSLHIRDSATNEKLFF	TGTGCCAGCAGCTTACATATCCGGGACAGTGCAACTAATGAAAAACTGTTTTTT
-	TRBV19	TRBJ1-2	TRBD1	CASTLTPGQYYGYTF	TGTGCCAGTACCCTCACGCCGGGACAGTACTATGGCTACACCTTC
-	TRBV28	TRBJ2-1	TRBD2	CASSLSSGGLSNEQFF	TGTGCCAGCAGTTTGTCTAGCGGGGGCCTATCCAATGAGCAGTTCTTC
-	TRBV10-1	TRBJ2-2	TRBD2	CASSDLWTGPGLAGTGELFF	TGCGCCAGCAGTGATCTTTGGACAGGGCCGGGACTAGCGGGAACCGGGGAGCTGTTTTTT
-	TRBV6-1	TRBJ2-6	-	CASISAGANVLTF	TGTGCCAGCATCTCAGCTGGGGCCAACGTCCTGACTTTC
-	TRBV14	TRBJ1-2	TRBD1	CASSLNRGHGYTF	TGTGCCAGCAGCCTAAACAGGGGGCACGGCTACACCTTC
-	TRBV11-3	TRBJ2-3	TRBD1	CASSTGGTDTQYF	TGTGCCAGCAGCACAGGGGGCACAGATACGCAGTATTTT
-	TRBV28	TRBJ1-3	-	CASSRTGLTGNTIYF	TGTGCCAGCAGTCGAACGGGACTGACTGGAAACACCATATATTTT
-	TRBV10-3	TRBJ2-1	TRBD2	CAISGSGGAEDEQFF	TGTGCCATCAGTGGTAGCGGGGGGGCCGAGGATGAGCAGTTCTTC
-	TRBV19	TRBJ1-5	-	CASSYGQSSNQPQHF	TGTGCCAGTTCTTATGGACAGTCTAGCAATCAGCCCCAGCATTTT
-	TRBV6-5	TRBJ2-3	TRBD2	CASRTSGGLTDTQYF	TGTGCCAGCAGGACTAGCGGGGGCCTCACAGATACGCAGTATTTT
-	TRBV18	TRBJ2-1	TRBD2	CASSHRLAGGKGGRNEQFF	TGTGCCAGCTCACATCGACTAGCGGGAGGGAAAGGTGGAAGGAATGAGCAGTTCTTC
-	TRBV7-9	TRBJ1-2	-	CASSLVRQDYGYTF	TGTGCCAGCAGCTTAGTTCGACAGGACTATGGCTACACCTTC
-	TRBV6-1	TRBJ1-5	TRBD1	CASTDREHQPQHF	TGTGCCAGCACCGACAGGGAACATCAGCCCCAGCATTTT
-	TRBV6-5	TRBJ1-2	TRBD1	CASSRGQGNYGYTF	TGTGCCAGCAGTCGGGGACAGGGGAACTATGGCTACACCTTC
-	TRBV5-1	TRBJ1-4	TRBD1	CASSPGQGAILFF	TGCGCCAGCAGCCCGGGACAGGGGGCTATCCTGTTTTTT
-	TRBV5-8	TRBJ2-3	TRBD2	CASSLARIAGGSTDTQYF	TGTGCCAGCAGCTTGGCAAGGATAGCGGGGGGAAGCACAGATACGCAGTATTTT
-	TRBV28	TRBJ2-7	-	CASGRSYEQYF	TGTGCCAGCGGCAGGTCCTACGAGCAGTACTTC
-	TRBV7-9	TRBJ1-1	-	CASSPLGGSPFF	TGTGCCAGCAGCCCCCTTGGGGGGTCCCCTTTCTTT
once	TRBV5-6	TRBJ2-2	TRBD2	CASSSGPGLPTGELFF	TGTGCCAGCAGCTCGGGCCCGGGACTACCAACCGGGGAGCTGTTTTTT
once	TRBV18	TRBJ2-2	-	CASSDPKKGTTNTGELFF	TGTGCCAGCTCAGACCCCAAAAAAGGAACTACGAACACCGGGGAGCTGTTTTTT
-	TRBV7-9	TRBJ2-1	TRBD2	CASASGGTTEQFF	TGTGCCAGCGCCTCGGGGGGGACCACTGAGCAGTTCTTC
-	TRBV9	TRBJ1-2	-	CASTDQTGYGYTF	TGTGCCAGCACAGACCAGACAGGCTATGGCTACACCTTC
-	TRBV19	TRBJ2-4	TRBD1	CASSETGAKNIQYF	TGTGCCAGTAGTGAGACAGGGGCCAAAAACATTCAGTACTTC
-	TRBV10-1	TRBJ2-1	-	CASSERDEQFF	TGCGCCAGCAGTGAGAGAGATGAGCAGTTCTTC